This T cell receptor (beta chain) was captured by sequencing in a study of T cell responses to AZD1222 COVID-19 vaccine. There are a few counts of this clone. Sequenced by immunoSEQ multiplex PCR; TCRdb stores in-frame clones only, minus some. The profile covers 190,000 or so clones, with roughly 92% appearing a single time and approximately 1% taken by the ten largest. The TCR originated in an adult who received the AZD1222 COVID-19 vaccine. Sequenced here: peripheral blood, sampled 28 days after the second AZD1222 dose.

The CDR3 protein is CASSIGSANTGELFF. The DNA for the CDR3 is TGTGCCAGTAGTATAGGGTCAGCGAACACCGGGGAGCTGTTTTTT. The chain couples TRBV19 to TRBJ2-2, with D unresolved. The V gene lost 1 base and the J gene lost 0 bases, with 6 bases spanning the gap. Germline assignment: CDR1 LNHDA and CDR2 SQIVND (reference sequence). CDR3 length equals 15 residues.